The rows below give T cell receptor beta chains drawn from one sample of a study of blood T cell repertoires in COVID-19. Sequenced by immunoSEQ multiplex PCR; TCRdb stores in-frame clones only, minus some. The table includes approximately 100,000 clones, about 84% detected once. The sequenced material came from peripheral blood. These receptors were taken from a woman aged 60-70 years with acute or convalescent COVID-19. Both conserved end residues are part of each CDR3. A D gene is named only where the DNA matches it firmly. Rows may omit the clone size; those that give it use once, few, many or a size class.

clone_size j_call d_call v_call cdr3_nt cdr3_aa
NA TRBJ2-7 TRBD2 TRBV5-1 TGCGCCAGCAGCTTCCTTCCTAGCGGGAGCTCCTACGAGCAGTACTTC CASSFLPSGSSYEQYF
NA TRBJ1-5 TRBD1 TRBV30 TGTGCCTGGGGCGAAGGGACAGGGGGTCAGCCCCAGCATTTT CAWGEGTGGQPQHF
NA TRBJ1-2 NA TRBV12-3/TRBV12-4 TGTGCCAGCAGTTTCAGGGGCGGATATGGCTACACCTTC CASSFRGGYGYTF
NA TRBJ1-2 NA TRBV5-1 TGCGCCAGCAGCCTGACGGACATTAACTATGGCTACACCTTC CASSLTDINYGYTF
NA TRBJ1-1 TRBD1 TRBV19 TGTGCCAGTAGTTACAGGGGTCTTAACACTGAAGCTTTCTTT CASSYRGLNTEAFF
NA TRBJ1-3 NA TRBV5-1 TGCGCCAGCAGCGATCGAACTGCGATCTCTGGAAACACCATATATTTT CASSDRTAISGNTIYF
NA TRBJ2-1 NA TRBV3-1/TRBV3-2 TGTGCCAGCAGCCAAGATCTTCGGCTAGCAATCTCCAATGAGCAGTTCTTC CASSQDLRLAISNEQFF
NA TRBJ1-1 NA TRBV4-2 TGTGCCAGCAGCCCCTCCCCGGGACACCGCTCTGGAAACACTGAAGCTTTCTTT CASSPSPGHRSGNTEAFF
NA TRBJ2-1 TRBD1 TRBV7-2 TGTGCCAGCAGCTTATTCGGGACAGACTACAATGAGCAGTTCTTC CASSLFGTDYNEQFF
NA TRBJ1-5 TRBD1 TRBV7-6 TGTGCCAGCAGCCCCAGACAGGGCGGTGGGCCCCAGCATTTT CASSPRQGGGPQHF
NA TRBJ2-1 TRBD2 TRBV2 TGTGCCAGCTTCGGCGGGGGGGGATACAATGAGCAGTTCTTC CASFGGGGYNEQFF
NA TRBJ2-5 TRBD1 TRBV27 TGTGCCAGCAGTTTAAACCCCGGGACAGGGCTGGGAGAGACCCAGTACTTC CASSLNPGTGLGETQYF
NA TRBJ1-2 NA TRBV28 TGTGCCAGCAGGCCCGCAGGCGGGGGCTACACCTTC CASRPAGGGYTF
NA TRBJ2-3 TRBD2 TRBV19 TGTGCCAGTAGAGGGGCTAGCGGATTCACAGATACGCAGTATTTT CASRGASGFTDTQYF
once TRBJ2-3 TRBD2 TRBV7-9 TGTGCCAGCAGCCCTGGACTAGCGGGGGCAGATACGCAGTATTTT CASSPGLAGADTQYF
NA TRBJ2-5 TRBD1 TRBV19 TGTGCCAGTAGTATCCCGAGGACAGGGAAAGAGACCCAGTACTTC CASSIPRTGKETQYF
NA TRBJ1-6 NA TRBV4-1 TGCGCCAGCAGCCAAGGCCTAGGAGGGGCCTTTAATTCACCCCTCCACTTT CASSQGLGGAFNSPLHF
NA TRBJ2-5 TRBD2 TRBV19 TGTGCCAGTAGTCCCCTTGGACTAGCGGGAGAGACCCAGTACTTC CASSPLGLAGETQYF
NA TRBJ1-3 TRBD1 TRBV19 TGTGCCAGTACCATGCGAAGGGGGCTCTCTGGAAACACCATATATTTT CASTMRRGLSGNTIYF
once TRBJ2-7 NA TRBV6-6 TGTGCCAGCAGTCCTACTCGTGGTCGGGAAACTTCCTACGAGCAGTACTTC CASSPTRGRETSYEQYF
NA TRBJ2-5 NA TRBV4-1 TGCGCCAGCTCTCTAGCGCCCCAAGAGACCCAGTACTTC CASSLAPQETQYF
NA TRBJ1-4 TRBD1 TRBV19 TGTGCCAGTAGTATACGTCGGTTGACAGGGGATTATGGTGAAAAACTGTTTTTT CASSIRRLTGDYGEKLFF
NA TRBJ1-3 TRBD1 TRBV28 TGTGCCAGCAGTGGCCGGGACAGGGGCGGAAACACCATATATTTT CASSGRDRGGNTIYF
once TRBJ1-4 NA TRBV12-5 TGTGCTAGTGGTTTGGTACGTTCCGGCGGTTATAATGAAAAACTGTTTTTT CASGLVRSGGYNEKLFF
NA TRBJ2-7 TRBD1 TRBV6-5 TGTGCCAGCAGTCCGGCAGGGGGCATCTACGAGCAGTACTTC CASSPAGGIYEQYF
NA TRBJ2-5 TRBD2 TRBV18 TGTGCCAGCTCACCACCGACGGGGGGTATCCAAGAGACCCAGTACTTC CASSPPTGGIQETQYF
NA TRBJ2-7 TRBD2 TRBV27 TGTGCCAGCAGTTTATCTTGGCTAGCGGGAGCAGAGCAGTACTTC CASSLSWLAGAEQYF
once TRBJ1-1 NA TRBV30 TGTGCCTGGAATGACGGGGGGAACACTGAAGCTTTCTTT CAWNDGGNTEAFF
few TRBJ1-1 NA TRBV3-1/TRBV3-2 TGTGCCAGCGGCCACCACACAGGTGAAGCTTTCTTT CASGHHTGEAFF
NA TRBJ1-2 NA TRBV5-6 TGTGCCAGCAGCTTTGGTCGAGAGTATGGCTACACCTTC CASSFGREYGYTF
NA TRBJ2-7 NA TRBV15 TGTGCCACCAGCAGACTCGGGGTGTACGAGCAGTACTTC CATSRLGVYEQYF
once TRBJ2-3 TRBD2 TRBV5-1 TGCGCCAGCAGCCCAAACCCTAGCGGGAGTTACACAGATACGCAGTATTTT CASSPNPSGSYTDTQYF
NA TRBJ2-3 NA TRBV6-5 TGTGCCAGCAGTTACTCGCTAGGCACAGATACGCAGTATTTT CASSYSLGTDTQYF
NA TRBJ1-3 TRBD1 TRBV5-1 TGCGCCAGCAGCTGGACCGGGACAGGTGGAAACACCATATATTTT CASSWTGTGGNTIYF
NA TRBJ1-6 TRBD1 TRBV6-1 TGTGCCAGCAGTGACGGGCAAGGGGGCATTTATAATTCACCCCTCCACTTT CASSDGQGGIYNSPLHF
NA TRBJ1-6 NA TRBV28 TGTGCCAGCAGTCTCCGGACAGCCAATAATTCACCCCTCCACTTT CASSLRTANNSPLHF
NA TRBJ2-3 TRBD2 TRBV4-1 TGCGCCAGCAGCCAGTTTGGACTGTGGGGCGGGAGCGGCGCAGATACGCAGTATTTT CASSQFGLWGGSGADTQYF
NA TRBJ2-5 TRBD2 TRBV3-1/TRBV3-2 TGTGCCAGCAGCCCCCCCCGCAGCGGGGGGGGAGAAGAGACCCAGTACTTC CASSPPRSGGGEETQYF
NA TRBJ1-2 TRBD1 TRBV6-6 TGTGCCAGCAGTTCCCCGACAGGGTGGAGTGGCTACACCTTC CASSSPTGWSGYTF
once TRBJ2-1 NA TRBV12-3/TRBV12-4 TGTGCCAGTAGACTAGACGGGATCAATGAGCAGTTCTTC CASRLDGINEQFF
NA TRBJ1-2 TRBD1 TRBV5-1 TGCGCCAGCAGCCCGGGGGACAGCCTCTATGGCTACACCTTC CASSPGDSLYGYTF
once TRBJ2-7 TRBD1 TRBV18 TGTGCCAGCTCACCGAACGGACAGGGCCCCTACGAGCAGTACTTC CASSPNGQGPYEQYF
NA TRBJ1-1 TRBD1 TRBV5-6 TGTGCCAGCAGCTTTGGCACAGGGGTTGTCACTGAAGCTTTCTTT CASSFGTGVVTEAFF
NA TRBJ2-1 NA TRBV7-3 TGTGCCAGCAGCTCCGGAGGCTACAATGAGCAGTTCTTC CASSSGGYNEQFF
once TRBJ2-1 TRBD1 TRBV6-6 TGTGCCAGCAGTTACACCCAGGGGGCAGTAAATGAGCAGTTCTTC CASSYTQGAVNEQFF
few TRBJ2-7 NA TRBV19 TGTGCCAGTAGTATAGATGCAGGCTCCTACGAGCAGTACTTC CASSIDAGSYEQYF
NA TRBJ2-1 TRBD1 TRBV6-5 TGTGCCAGCAGTTATGGGACAGGGGTGAATGAGCAGTTCTTC CASSYGTGVNEQFF
NA TRBJ2-3 NA TRBV7-2 TGTGCCAGCAGCCAAGGTGTGGGCTATTACACAGATACGCAGTATTTT CASSQGVGYYTDTQYF
NA TRBJ1-1 NA TRBV7-2 TGTGCCAGCAGCTTAATAGCGGGAAGCACTGAAGCTTTCTTT CASSLIAGSTEAFF
NA TRBJ2-2 TRBD2 TRBV13 TGTGCCAGCAGCTTGAAGGGACTAGCGGGAGTTGACGGGGAGCTGTTTTTT CASSLKGLAGVDGELFF
NA TRBJ2-3 NA TRBV10-3 TGTGCCATCAGTGAGTCGAGGACTACGACCACAGATACGCAGTATTTT CAISESRTTTTDTQYF
NA TRBJ2-1 TRBD2 TRBV3-1/TRBV3-2 TGTGCCAGCAGCCTAACTAGCGGGAGTCCGGATGAGCAGTTCTTC CASSLTSGSPDEQFF